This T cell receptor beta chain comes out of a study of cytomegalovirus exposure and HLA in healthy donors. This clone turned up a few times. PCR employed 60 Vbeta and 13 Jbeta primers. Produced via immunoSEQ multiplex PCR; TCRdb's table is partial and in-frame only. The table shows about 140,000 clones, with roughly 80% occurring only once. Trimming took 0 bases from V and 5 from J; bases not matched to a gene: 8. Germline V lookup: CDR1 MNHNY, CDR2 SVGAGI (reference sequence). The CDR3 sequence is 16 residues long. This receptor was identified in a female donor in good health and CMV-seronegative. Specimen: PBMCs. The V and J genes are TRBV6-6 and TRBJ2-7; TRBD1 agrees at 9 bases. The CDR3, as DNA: TGTGCCAGCAGTTACTCGCTCCGGACAGGGGTAAACGAGCAGTACTTC. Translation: CASSYSLRTGVNEQYF.